This T cell receptor beta chain originates from a study of cytomegalovirus exposure and HLA in healthy donors. Study-level findings and limits: An Asian-associated ancestry cluster reportedly showed fewer N-insertions than the roughly 670-donor mean in a later analysis.

Vbeta (60) and Jbeta (13) primers were used in the PCR. The assay was immunoSEQ multiplex PCR, and TCRdb's table has in-frame clones only and misses some. The table has about 120,000 clones, 75% to 85% seen once. Note on this clone: Antigen unknown.

This cohort consisted of healthy bone marrow donors. Nominal health characterized the donors when sampled, though unrecorded immune exposures were likely. The V gene lost 1 base and the J gene lost 4 bases, with 12 bases spanning the gap. The CDR3 is 15 residues long. CDR1 is SEHNR and CDR2 is FQNEAQ in the germline V gene (reference sequence). The TCR originated in a man aged 35-49 years in good health and CMV-seronegative. V and J are TRBV7-9 and TRBJ2-3; perhaps TRBD2 as D (5 bases). Specimen: PBMCs. In DNA, the CDR3 is TGTGCCAGCAGCTTAGTTGGAGGATTCCCAGATACGCAGTATTTT. This codes for CASSLVGGFPDTQYF.